Below, 14 T cell receptor beta chains from the same sample are listed, as sequenced in a study of blood T cell repertoires in COVID-19. TCRdb's table, derived via immunoSEQ multiplex PCR, lists solely in-frame clones and lacks some. The sample has approximately 190,000 clones, nearly 90% seen once; the top ten hold around 6.6%. The source material was peripheral blood. The receptors derive from a woman aged 40 to 50 who had recovered from COVID-19.

This clone was seen once. This chain links TRBV7-2 with TRBJ2-1; 9 bases line up with TRBD1. CDR1 is SGHTA, CDR2 FQGNSA, per germline. With V trimmed by 0 bases and J by 9 bases, 6 bases remained unmatched. The CDR3 length is 15 residues. As DNA, the CDR3 is TGTGCCAGCAGCTTAGCGTGGGGACAGGGTGGTGAGCAGTTCTTC. It codes for CASSLAWGQGGEQFF.

This sequence joins TRBV3-1 (or the pseudogene TRBV3-2) and TRBJ1-2; D ambiguous. The germline V gene has CDR1 LGHDT and CDR2 YNNKEL (reference sequence). With 5 bases removed from V and 8 bases from J, the gap between germline ends came to 15 bases. The CDR3 length is 13 residues. CDR3 sequence reads: CASSFSAAEGYTF. In DNA form, the CDR3 reads TGTGCCAGCAGCTTTAGTGCCGCGGAGGGCTACACCTTC.

The chain recombines TRBV18 with TRBJ2-3; D is uncertain. The CDR3 loop spans 14 amino acids. Germline lookup yields CDR1 KGHSH and CDR2 LQKENI. Trimming pared 4 bases from V and 4 bases from J, leaving 12 bases between. CDR3 amino acids: CASSRESPPDTQYF. The CDR3 nucleotides are TGTGCCAGCTCACGAGAATCCCCCCCAGATACGCAGTATTTT.

Comment on this clone: This specimen includes other DNA sequences encoding the same CDR3. V gene TRBV19 combines with J gene TRBJ2-6; D is possibly TRBD1 (5 bases). There are 14 residues in the CDR3. The germline CDR1 and CDR2 sequences are LNHDA and SQIVND (reference sequence). Trimming left V 7 bases short and J 2 bases short, with 9 bases between. The CDR3 DNA reads TGTGCCAGTACAAGGGGTGCTGGGGCCAACGTCCTGACTTTC. It is translated as CASTRGAGANVLTF.

The CDR3 loop is CASSPIMPGQGAYEQYF. The CDR3 region has the DNA TGTGCCAGCAGTCCAATAATGCCGGGACAGGGGGCCTACGAGCAGTACTTC. The chain is built from TRBV28 and TRBJ2-7; 11 bases match TRBD1. The CDR3 length is 17 residues. From germline, CDR1 is MDHEN and CDR2 SYDVKM. The V gene end was trimmed by 5 bases and the J gene end by 2 bases; junction bases not matched to a gene: 11.

The chain combines TRBV27 with TRBJ2-1; the match to TRBD2 covers 10 bases. V lost 3 bases, J lost 1 base, and 6 bases stayed unmatched. CDR3 length: 17 amino acids. Germline CDR1 and CDR2: MNHEY and SMNVEV (reference sequence). DNA for the CDR3: TGTGCCAGCAGTTTGAGCGGGAGGGGATCATCCTACAATGAGCAGTTCTTC. Translation: CASSLSGRGSSYNEQFF.

The rearrangement uses TRBV7-2 and TRBJ2-1, with TRBD2 identical over 11 bases. The CDR3 loop spans 15 amino acids. Germline V gene sequence: CDR1 SGHTA, CDR2 FQGNSA. The junction had 6 bases not matched to a gene; V was cut back by 4 bases and J by 7 bases. In nucleotides, the CDR3 is TGTGCCAGCAGCTCCCTAGCGGGAGGTGGGAATGAGCAGTTCTTC. Its translation: CASSSLAGGGNEQFF.

This clone was detected only once. The chain couples TRBV18 to TRBJ2-7, with D possibly TRBD2 on 5 matching bases. V was shortened by 3 bases and J by 3 bases, with 15 bases between the two germline ends. Per germline, CDR1 KGHSH and CDR2 LQKENI. This CDR3 comprises 15 residues. CDR3 nucleotides: TGTGCCAGCTCACCCTCGACCCTGGGAGTCTACGAGCAGTACTTC. Amino acids: CASSPSTLGVYEQYF.

The V gene is TRBV6-5, the J gene TRBJ1-2, with D possibly matching TRBD1 (5 bases). Trimming cost V 4 bases and J 7 bases, with 19 bases left between them. The CDR3 runs to 15 residues. CDR1 is MNHEY and CDR2 is SVGAGI in the germline V gene. In DNA form, the CDR3 reads TGTGCCAGCAGTTTGGGGGGAGGGGACTTCGGTGGCTACACCTTC. Protein sequence: CASSLGGGDFGGYTF.

This clone appeared once. The gene calls are TRBV19 and TRBJ2-3; 8 bases are shared with TRBD1. V shed 3 bases, J shed 2 bases, and the junction held 7 bases outside the gene matches. The CDR3 extends over 16 amino acids. Germline V gene sequence: CDR1 LNHDA, CDR2 SQIVND (reference sequence). CDR3 in DNA: TGTGCCAGTAGTATGTTCGGGACAGGAGTCACAGATACGCAGTATTTT. Translated, it gives CASSMFGTGVTDTQYF.

This clone came up once. V and J are TRBV7-3 and TRBJ1-1; 8 bases map to TRBD1. The trim removed 3 bases at V and 4 bases at J, leaving 1 base unmatched. The CDR3 is made up of 13 amino acids. Germline assignment: CDR1 SGHTA and CDR2 FQGTGA. The CDR3 loop is CASSFTGGTEAFF. In DNA form, the CDR3 reads TGTGCCAGCAGCTTTACAGGGGGCACTGAAGCTTTCTTT.

The chain couples TRBV27 to TRBJ1-5; TRBD1 might be the D (5 bases). Germline V lookup: CDR1 MNHEY, CDR2 SMNVEV (reference sequence). The CDR3 spans 13 residues. Trimming stripped 5 bases from V and 3 bases from J, with 8 bases between. CDR3 residues: CASSQGLNQPQHF. The CDR3 DNA sequence: TGTGCCAGCAGTCAGGGACTCAATCAGCCCCAGCATTTT.

The chain uses TRBV9 and TRBJ1-2, with D hard to call. V lost 0 bases and J 0 bases, leaving 9 bases between the germline ends. The CDR3 extends over 15 amino acids. Germline assignment: CDR1 SGDLS and CDR2 YYNGEE. DNA for the CDR3: TGTGCCAGCAGCGTAGCGTGGCAGGCTAACTATGGCTACACCTTC. Translation gives CASSVAWQANYGYTF.

The CDR3 reads CASSRGLAGGQETQYF. The CDR3 coding sequence is TGTGCCAGCAGTCGCGGACTAGCGGGGGGCCAAGAGACCCAGTACTTC. The chain links TRBV28 to TRBJ2-5; 14 bases match TRBD2. Germline lookup yields CDR1 MDHEN and CDR2 SYDVKM. Losses at the gene ends were 5 bases for V and 1 base for J; bases not matched to a gene: 3. This CDR3 is 16 amino acids long.